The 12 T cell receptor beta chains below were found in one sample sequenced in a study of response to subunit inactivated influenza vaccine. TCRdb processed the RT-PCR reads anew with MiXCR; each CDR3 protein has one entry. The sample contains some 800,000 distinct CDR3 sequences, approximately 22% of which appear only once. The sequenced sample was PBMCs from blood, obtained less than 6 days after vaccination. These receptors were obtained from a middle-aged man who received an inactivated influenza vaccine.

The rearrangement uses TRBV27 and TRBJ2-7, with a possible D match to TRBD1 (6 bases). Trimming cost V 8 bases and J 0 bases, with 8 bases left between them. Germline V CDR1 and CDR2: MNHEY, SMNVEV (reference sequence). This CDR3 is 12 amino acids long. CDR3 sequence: CASGTFSYEQYF. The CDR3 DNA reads TGTGCCAGCGGGACATTCTCCTACGAGCAGTACTTC.

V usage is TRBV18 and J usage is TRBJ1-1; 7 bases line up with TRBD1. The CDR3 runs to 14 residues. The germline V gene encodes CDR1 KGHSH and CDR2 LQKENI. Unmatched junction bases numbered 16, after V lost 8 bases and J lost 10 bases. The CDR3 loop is CASATSGQEGGAFF. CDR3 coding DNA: TGTGCCAGCGCAACAAGCGGACAGGAGGGGGGAGCTTTCTTT.

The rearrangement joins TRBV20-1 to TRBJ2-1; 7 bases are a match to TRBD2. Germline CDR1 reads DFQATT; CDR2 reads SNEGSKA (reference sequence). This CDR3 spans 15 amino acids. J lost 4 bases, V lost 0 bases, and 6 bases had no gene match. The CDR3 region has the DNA TGCAGTGCTAGAGATTGGCGGGAGCTTTACAATGAGCAGTTCTTC. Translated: CSARDWRELYNEQFF.

This chain's CDR3 is CASRGQVGTAFF. In DNA form, the CDR3 reads TGTGCCAGCCGGGGGCAGGTTGGTACAGCTTTCTTT. The chain recombines TRBV28 with TRBJ1-1; D might be TRBD1 (6 bases). The CDR3 covers 12 residues. Trimming pared 8 bases from V and 10 bases from J, leaving 17 bases between. The germline gives CDR1 MDHEN, CDR2 SYDVKM.

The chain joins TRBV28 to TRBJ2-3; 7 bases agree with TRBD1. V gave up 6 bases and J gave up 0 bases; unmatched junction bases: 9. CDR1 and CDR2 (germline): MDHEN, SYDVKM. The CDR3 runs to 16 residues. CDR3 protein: CASRSNRDSSTDTQYF. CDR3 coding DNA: TGTGCCAGCAGGTCGAACCGGGACAGTAGCACAGATACGCAGTATTTT.

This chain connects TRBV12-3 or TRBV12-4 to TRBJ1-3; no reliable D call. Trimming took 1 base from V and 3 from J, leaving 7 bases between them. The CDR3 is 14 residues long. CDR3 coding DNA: TGTGCCAGCAGTTTAGGGTCGAATGGAAACACCATATATTTT. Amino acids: CASSLGSNGNTIYF.

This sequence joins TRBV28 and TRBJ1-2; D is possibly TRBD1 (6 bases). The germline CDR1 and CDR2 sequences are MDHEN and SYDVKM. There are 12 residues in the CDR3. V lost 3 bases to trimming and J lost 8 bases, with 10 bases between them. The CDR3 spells CASSFAQGGYTF. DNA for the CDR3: TGTGCCAGCAGTTTTGCCCAGGGGGGCTACACCTTC.

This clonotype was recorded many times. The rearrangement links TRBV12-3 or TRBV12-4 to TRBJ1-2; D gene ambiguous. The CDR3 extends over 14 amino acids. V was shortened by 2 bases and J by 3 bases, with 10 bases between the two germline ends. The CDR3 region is CASSLKGRHYGYTF. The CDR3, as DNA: TGTGCCAGCAGTTTAAAGGGAAGGCACTATGGCTACACCTTC.

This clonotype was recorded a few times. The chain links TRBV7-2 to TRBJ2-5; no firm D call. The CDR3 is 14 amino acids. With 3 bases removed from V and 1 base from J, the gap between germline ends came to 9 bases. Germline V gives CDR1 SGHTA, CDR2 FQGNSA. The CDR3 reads CASSFRRFQETQYF. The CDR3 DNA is TGTGCCAGCAGCTTCAGGAGATTCCAAGAGACCCAGTACTTC. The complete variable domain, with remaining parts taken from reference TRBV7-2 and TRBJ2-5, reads GAGVSQSPSNKVTEKGKDVELRCDPISGHTALYWYRQSLGQGLEFLIYFQGNSAPDKSGLPSDRFSAERTGGSVSTLTIQRTQQEDSAVYLCASSFRRFQETQYFGPGTRLLVL.

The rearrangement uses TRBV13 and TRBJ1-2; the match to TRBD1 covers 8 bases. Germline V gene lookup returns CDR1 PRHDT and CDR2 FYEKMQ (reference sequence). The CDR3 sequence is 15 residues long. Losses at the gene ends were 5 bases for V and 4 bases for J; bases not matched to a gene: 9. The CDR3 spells CASSTRQGPAYGYTF. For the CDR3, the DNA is TGTGCCAGCAGCACCCGACAGGGGCCGGCCTATGGCTACACCTTC.

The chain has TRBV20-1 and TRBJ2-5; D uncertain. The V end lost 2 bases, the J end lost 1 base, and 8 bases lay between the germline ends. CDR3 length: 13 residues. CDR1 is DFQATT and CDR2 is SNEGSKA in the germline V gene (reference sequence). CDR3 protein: CSARTLAQETQYF. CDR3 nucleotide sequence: TGCAGTGCTAGAACATTAGCCCAAGAGACCCAGTACTTC.

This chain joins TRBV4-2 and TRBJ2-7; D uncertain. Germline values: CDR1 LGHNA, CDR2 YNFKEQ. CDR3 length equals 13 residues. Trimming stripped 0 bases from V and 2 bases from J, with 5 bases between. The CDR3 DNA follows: TGTGCCAGCAGCCAAGACGGTCCCTACGAGCAGTACTTC. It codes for CASSQDGPYEQYF.